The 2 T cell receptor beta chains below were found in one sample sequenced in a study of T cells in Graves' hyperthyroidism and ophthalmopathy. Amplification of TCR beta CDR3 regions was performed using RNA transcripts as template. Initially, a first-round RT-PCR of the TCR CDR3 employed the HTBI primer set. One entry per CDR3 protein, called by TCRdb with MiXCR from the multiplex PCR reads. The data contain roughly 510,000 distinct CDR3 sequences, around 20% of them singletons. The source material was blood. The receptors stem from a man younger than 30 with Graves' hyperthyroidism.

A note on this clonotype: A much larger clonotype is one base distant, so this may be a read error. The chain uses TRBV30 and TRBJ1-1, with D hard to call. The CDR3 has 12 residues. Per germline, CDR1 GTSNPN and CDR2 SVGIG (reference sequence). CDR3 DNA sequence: TGTGCCTGGAGTCATGGGAACACTGAAGTTTTCTTT. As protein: CAWSHGNTEVFF.

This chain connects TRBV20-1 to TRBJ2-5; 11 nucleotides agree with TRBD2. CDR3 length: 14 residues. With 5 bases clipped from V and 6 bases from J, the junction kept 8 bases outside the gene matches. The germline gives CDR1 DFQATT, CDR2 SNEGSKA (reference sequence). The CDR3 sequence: CSALGSGGAKTQYF. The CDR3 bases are TGCAGTGCTCTAGGTAGCGGGGGGGCTAAGACCCAGTACTTC.